These 9 T cell receptor beta chains share one sample of origin, sequenced in a study of cytomegalovirus exposure and HLA in healthy donors. Measured with immunoSEQ multiplex PCR; TCRdb has only the in-frame clones, and not every one. The profile shows some 160,000 clones, 88% of them singletons. Sequenced input: PBMCs. The receptors were sampled from a man aged 18-30 years in good health and CMV-seronegative.

This clone was seen only a few times. V is TRBV7-2 and J is TRBJ1-1, with D possibly being TRBD1 (5 bases). The germline V gene has CDR1 SGHTA and CDR2 FQGNSA. The CDR3 covers 18 residues. V gave up 8 bases and J gave up 1 base, with 26 bases separating them. As DNA, the CDR3 is TGTGCCAGCGAAGCGGGCAGGCACACGCACAGGAGGAACACTGAAGCTTTCTTT. Its translation: CASEAGRHTHRRNTEAFF.

V usage is TRBV28 and J usage is TRBJ1-1; a weak D match, TRBD1 (5 bases). Trimming pared 6 bases from V and 0 bases from J, leaving 14 bases between. The CDR3 sequence is 15 residues long. CDR1 MDHEN and CDR2 SYDVKM come from the germline V gene. CDR3 bases: TGTGCCAGCAGCCCCGACAGTTTCATGAACACTGAAGCTTTCTTT. Encoded protein: CASSPDSFMNTEAFF.

The V and J genes are TRBV6-5 and TRBJ2-1; 9 nucleotides line up with TRBD2. The V gene end was trimmed by 0 bases and the J gene end by 9 bases; junction bases not matched to a gene: 9. CDR1 and CDR2 (germline): MNHEY, SVGAGI. This CDR3 spans 16 amino acids. CDR3 bases: TGTGCCAGCAGTTACTCGATGGTAGCGGGAGTATTTGAGCAGTTCTTC. It encodes CASSYSMVAGVFEQFF.

V usage is TRBV5-4 and J usage is TRBJ2-2; 9 bases fit TRBD1. Trimming removed 9 bases from V and 0 bases from J; junction bases left unmatched: 9. The CDR3 spans 16 residues. Germline V lookup: CDR1 SGHNT, CDR2 YYREEE (reference sequence). The CDR3 coding sequence is TGTGCCACCACGGACAGGGGAAGGGCGAACACCGGGGAGCTGTTTTTT. Encoded protein: CATTDRGRANTGELFF.

This chain connects TRBV7-9 to TRBJ2-2; TRBD1 is a possible D gene (6 bases). The CDR3 loop spans 16 amino acids. Trimming left V 2 bases short and J 0 bases short, with 10 bases between. CDR1 is SEHNR and CDR2 is FQNEAQ in the germline V gene (reference sequence). The CDR3 DNA reads as TGTGCCAGCAGCTTAACAGGGAATCCGAACACCGGGGAGCTGTTTTTT. It codes for CASSLTGNPNTGELFF. Full variable domain (missing parts from reference TRBV7-9 and TRBJ2-2): DTGVSQNPRHKITKRGQNVTFRCDPISEHNRLYWYRQTLGQGPEFLTYFQNEAQLEKSRLLSDRFSAERPKGSFSTLEIQRTEQGDSAMYLCASSLTGNPNTGELFFGEGSRLTVL.

This chain uses TRBV28 with TRBJ2-3, with D possibly matching TRBD2 (5 bases). Trimming removed 6 bases from V and 6 bases from J, with 16 bases in between. CDR1 is MDHEN and CDR2 is SYDVKM in the germline V gene. The CDR3 runs to 14 residues. In DNA form, the CDR3 reads TGTGCCAGCAGACCCAGGACTGCCGGGGATACGCAGTATTTT. Encoded protein: CASRPRTAGDTQYF.

The V gene is TRBV11-2, the J gene TRBJ2-5; 7 bases align to TRBD1. From germline, CDR1 is SGHAT and CDR2 FQNNGV. The trim removed 5 bases at V and 1 base at J, leaving 7 bases unmatched. The CDR3 is 15 residues long. CDR3 bases: TGTGCCAGCAGCCAGCTAGGGACAGTCCAAGAGACCCAGTACTTC. Amino acid sequence: CASSQLGTVQETQYF.

The rearrangement joins TRBV5-1 to TRBJ2-1; D is undetermined. The germline V gene has CDR1 SGHRS and CDR2 YFSETQ. This CDR3 is built from 12 residues. Trimming shortened V by 5 bases and J by 8 bases, and 11 bases separated the two germline ends. The DNA for the CDR3 is TGCGCCAGCAGTGCTGAGCTCGATGAGCAGTTCTTC. Amino acids: CASSAELDEQFF.

The chain recombines TRBV2 with TRBJ2-3; TRBD2 aligns across 11 bases. Germline V gene sequence: CDR1 SNHLY, CDR2 FYNNEI. The V segment lost 6 bases and the J segment 4 bases; nucleotides outside the gene matches: 6. CDR3 length equals 15 residues. CDR3 DNA sequence: TGTGCCAGCAGACAGGGACTAGCGGCTCCAGATACGCAGTATTTT. This translates into CASRQGLAAPDTQYF.